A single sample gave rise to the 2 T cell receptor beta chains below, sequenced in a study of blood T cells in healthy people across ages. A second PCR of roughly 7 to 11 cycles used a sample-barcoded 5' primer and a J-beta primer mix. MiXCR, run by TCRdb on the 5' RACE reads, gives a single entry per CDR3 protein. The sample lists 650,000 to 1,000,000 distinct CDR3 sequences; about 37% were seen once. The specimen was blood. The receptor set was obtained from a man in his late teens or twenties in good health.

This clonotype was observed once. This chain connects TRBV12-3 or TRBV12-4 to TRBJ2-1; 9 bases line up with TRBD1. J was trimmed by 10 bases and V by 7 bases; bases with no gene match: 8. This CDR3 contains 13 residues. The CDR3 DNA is TGTGCCAGCAACTCGGACAGGGGTGAGGAGCAGTTCTTC. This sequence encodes CASNSDRGEEQFF.

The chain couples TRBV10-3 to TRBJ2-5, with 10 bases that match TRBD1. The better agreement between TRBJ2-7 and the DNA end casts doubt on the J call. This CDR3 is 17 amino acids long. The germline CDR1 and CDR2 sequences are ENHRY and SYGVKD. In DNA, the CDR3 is TGTGCCATCAGTGAGTTAATTAAGGGACAGGGGTCCTACGAGCAGTACTTC. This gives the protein CAISELIKGQGSYEQYF.